This T cell receptor beta chain was observed in a study of blood T cell repertoires in COVID-19. Per the authors' pipeline: Reference gene primer amplification yielded estimated nucleated cell counts. TCRdb's copy holds only in-frame clones and misses some; the assay was immunoSEQ multiplex PCR. Clonal size and the V and J genes are those of that table, whereas D and trimming came from the DNA. The data contain over 130,000 clones, around 88% of them singletons. CDR1 and CDR2 from the germline V gene are SEHNR and FQNEAQ (reference sequence). CDR3 length: 14 amino acids. The V gene lost 4 bases and the J gene lost 3 bases, with 11 bases spanning the gap.

The sample was peripheral blood. This receptor was identified in a human donor in a cohort sampled during active COVID-19. The V and J genes are TRBV7-9 and TRBJ2-3; TRBD2 is a possible D gene (6 bases). The CDR3 nucleotides are TGTGCCAGCAGCTCCCGGACTAAAACAGATACGCAGTATTTT. It is translated as CASSSRTKTDTQYF.